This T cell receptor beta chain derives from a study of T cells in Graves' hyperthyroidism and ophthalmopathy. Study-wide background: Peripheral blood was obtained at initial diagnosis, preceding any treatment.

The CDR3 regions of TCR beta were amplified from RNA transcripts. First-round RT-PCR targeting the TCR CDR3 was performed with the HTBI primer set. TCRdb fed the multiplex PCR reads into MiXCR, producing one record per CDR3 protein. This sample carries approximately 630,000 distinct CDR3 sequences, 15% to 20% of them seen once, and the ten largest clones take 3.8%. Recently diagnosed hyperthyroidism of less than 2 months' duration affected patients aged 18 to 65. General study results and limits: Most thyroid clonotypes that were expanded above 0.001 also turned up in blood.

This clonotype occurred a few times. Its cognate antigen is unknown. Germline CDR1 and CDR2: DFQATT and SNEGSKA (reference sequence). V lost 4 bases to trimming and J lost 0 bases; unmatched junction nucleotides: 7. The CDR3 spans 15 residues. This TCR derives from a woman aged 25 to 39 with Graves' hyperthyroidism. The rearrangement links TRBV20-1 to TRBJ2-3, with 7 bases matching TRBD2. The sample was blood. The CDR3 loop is CSANPLATSTDTQYF. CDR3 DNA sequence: TGCAGTGCTAATCCACTAGCGACTAGCACAGATACGCAGTATTTT.